This T cell receptor beta chain was obtained from a study of blood T cells in healthy people across ages. Study findings and constraints: Diversity of TCR beta correlated strongly with naive T cell percentage.

Germline V CDR1 and CDR2: SGHNT, YENEEA. The length of the CDR3 is 14 residues. Each donor had approximately 10 milliliters of peripheral blood drawn. Worth noting for this clonotype: As yet, its antigen is unknown.

A second roughly 6 to 12 cycle PCR used barcoded and J-beta primers. TCRdb reprocessed the 5' RACE reads via MiXCR and lists one record per CDR3 protein. Of approximately 800,000 distinct CDR3 sequences listed, approximately 60% are singletons. Sequenced: blood. The chain is built from TRBV11-3 and TRBJ2-4, with D possibly being TRBD2 (5 bases). The J call may be in error: the DNA end matches TRBJ2-5 better. This TCR was sampled from a man aged 35 to 55 in good health. The CDR3 nucleotides are TGTGCCAGCAGCTTTGCAAGCGGTCAAGAGACCCAGTACTTC. This translates into CASSFASGQETQYF.